Sequencing of this T cell receptor beta chain was carried out in a study of preoperative IRX-2 immunotherapy in early breast cancer (dated by TCRdb to about 2019). This clone was observed a handful of times. This receptor's antigen is unknown. Qualities for individual bases were not recorded, and no much larger clone is one base off. The library was produced with the immunoSEQ multiplex PCR assay. This immuneACCESS table, as held by TCRdb, lists in-frame sequences with V and J called but not all clones. Of the missing ones, under half trace to an unresolved V gene in checked studies; the others have no known cause. The table for this sample lists over 25,000 clones; roughly 75% of them were counted only once. Of the sample, 5.5% to 8% falls within the top ten clones. The CDR3 sequence holds 15 residues, the cysteine and phenylalanine included. This entry keeps only the CDR3 DNA: 45 bases, framed from base 1. V loses 5 bases, J loses 5 bases, and the germline ends lie 18 bases apart. CDR1 is given as SGHNT and CDR2 as YENEEA, both from the germline V gene.

The treatment or condition label for this specimen denotes: preoperative locoregional IRX-2 cytokine immunotherapy. The samples were obtained from a phase Ib study that tested preoperative, locoregional IRX-2 cytokine immunotherapy meant to prime immune responses. Donors were patients with early-stage breast cancer who received IRX-2 before surgery. This sequence originates from a human donor with breast cancer. The sequencing here drew on lymph node tissue, taken after IRX-2 immunotherapy. The V and J genes are TRBV11-3 and TRBJ2-5; the D segment is perhaps TRBD1 or TRBD2, each sharing 5 matched bases. The CDR3 is CASSPRQGVGETQYF. The DNA sequence is as follows: TGTGCCAGCAGCCCAAGGCAGGGAGTGGGGGAGACCCAGTACTTC.